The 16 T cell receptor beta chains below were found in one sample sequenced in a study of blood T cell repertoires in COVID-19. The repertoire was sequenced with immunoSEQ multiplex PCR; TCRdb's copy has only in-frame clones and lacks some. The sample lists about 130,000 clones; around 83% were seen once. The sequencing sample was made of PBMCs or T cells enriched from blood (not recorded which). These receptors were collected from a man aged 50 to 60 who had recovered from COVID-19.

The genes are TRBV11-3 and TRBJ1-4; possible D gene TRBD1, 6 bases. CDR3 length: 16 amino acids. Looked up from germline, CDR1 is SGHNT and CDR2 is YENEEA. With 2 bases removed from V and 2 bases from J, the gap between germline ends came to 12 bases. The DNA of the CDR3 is TGTGCCAGCAGCTTACCAAAACAGGGTACTAATGAAAAACTGTTTTTT. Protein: CASSLPKQGTNEKLFF.

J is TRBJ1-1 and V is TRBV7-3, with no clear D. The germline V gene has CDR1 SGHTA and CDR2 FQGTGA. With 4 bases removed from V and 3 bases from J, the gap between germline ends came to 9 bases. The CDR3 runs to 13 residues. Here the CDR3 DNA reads TGTGCCAGCAGCTCGGAGAGTTACACTGAAGCTTTCTTT. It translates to CASSSESYTEAFF.

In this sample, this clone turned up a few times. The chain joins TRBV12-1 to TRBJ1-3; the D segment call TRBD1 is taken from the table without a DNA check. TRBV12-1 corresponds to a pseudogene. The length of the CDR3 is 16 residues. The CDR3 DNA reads TGTGCCAGCAGCTTTGCGCGAGGACAGGGGCCTTCGACCATATATTTT. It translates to CASSFARGQGPSTIYF.

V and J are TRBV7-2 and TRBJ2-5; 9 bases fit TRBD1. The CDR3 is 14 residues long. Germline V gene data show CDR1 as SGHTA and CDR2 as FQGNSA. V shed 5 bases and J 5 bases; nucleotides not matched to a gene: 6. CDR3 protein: CASSVQTGGETQYF. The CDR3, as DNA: TGTGCCAGCAGCGTCCAGACAGGGGGGGAGACCCAGTACTTC.

The CDR3 coding sequence is TGTGCCAGCAGGGTACAGGGGGACGGCACTGAAGCTTTCTTT. It specifies CASRVQGDGTEAFF. The chain employs TRBV28 and TRBJ1-1, with 8 bases lining up with TRBD1. The V gene's germline CDR1 is MDHEN and CDR2 SYDVKM. The CDR3 runs 14 residues. The V gene end was trimmed by 6 bases and the J gene end by 4 bases; junction bases not matched to a gene: 7.

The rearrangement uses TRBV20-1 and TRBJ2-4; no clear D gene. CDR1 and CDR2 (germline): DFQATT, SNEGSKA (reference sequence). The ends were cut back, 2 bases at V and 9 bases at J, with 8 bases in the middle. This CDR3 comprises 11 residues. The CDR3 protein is CSARNIPIQYF. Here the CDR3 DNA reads TGCAGTGCTAGAAACATCCCCATTCAGTACTTC.

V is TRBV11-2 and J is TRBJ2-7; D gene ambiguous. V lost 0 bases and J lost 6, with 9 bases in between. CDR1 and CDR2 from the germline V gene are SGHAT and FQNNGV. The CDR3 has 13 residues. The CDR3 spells CASSLDLAAEQYF. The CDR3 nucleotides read TGTGCCAGCAGCTTAGATCTTGCGGCCGAGCAGTACTTC.

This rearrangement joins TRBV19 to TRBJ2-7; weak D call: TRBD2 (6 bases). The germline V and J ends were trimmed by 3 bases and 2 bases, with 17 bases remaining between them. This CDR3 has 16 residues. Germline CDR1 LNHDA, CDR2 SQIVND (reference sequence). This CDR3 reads CASSIYGGFDPYEQYF. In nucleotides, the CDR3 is TGTGCCAGTAGTATTTATGGAGGGTTTGACCCCTACGAGCAGTACTTC.

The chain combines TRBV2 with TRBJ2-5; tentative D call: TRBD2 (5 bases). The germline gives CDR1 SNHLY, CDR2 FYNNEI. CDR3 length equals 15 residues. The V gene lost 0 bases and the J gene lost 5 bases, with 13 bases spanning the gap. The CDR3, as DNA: TGTGCCAGCAGTGAAGCGGGTCTAGCTTTTGAGACCCAGTACTTC. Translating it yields CASSEAGLAFETQYF.

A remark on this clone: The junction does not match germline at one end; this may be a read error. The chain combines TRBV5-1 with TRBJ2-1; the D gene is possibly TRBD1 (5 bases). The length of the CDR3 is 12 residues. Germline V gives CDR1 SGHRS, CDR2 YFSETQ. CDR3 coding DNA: TGCGCCAGCAGCCCTATTCAGGGCCATCCGGTCTTC. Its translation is CASSPIQGHPVF.

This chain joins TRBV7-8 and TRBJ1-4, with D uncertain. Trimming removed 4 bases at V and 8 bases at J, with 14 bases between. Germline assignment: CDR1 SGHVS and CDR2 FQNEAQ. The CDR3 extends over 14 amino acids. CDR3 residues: CASSYGHTREKLFF. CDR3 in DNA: TGTGCCAGCAGCTATGGCCACACGAGGGAAAAACTGTTTTTT.

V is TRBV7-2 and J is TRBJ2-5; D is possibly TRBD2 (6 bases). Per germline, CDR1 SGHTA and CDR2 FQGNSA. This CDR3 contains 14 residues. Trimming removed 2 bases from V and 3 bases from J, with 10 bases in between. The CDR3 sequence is CASSLLGGKETQYF. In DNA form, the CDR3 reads TGTGCCAGCAGCTTACTCGGCGGGAAAGAGACCCAGTACTTC. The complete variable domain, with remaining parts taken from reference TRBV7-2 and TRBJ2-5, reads GAGVSQSPSNKVTEKGKDVELRCDPISGHTALYWYRQSLGQGLEFLIYFQGNSAPDKSGLPSDRFSAERTGGSVSTLTIQRTQQEDSAVYLCASSLLGGKETQYFGPGTRLLVL.

DNA of the CDR3: TGTGCCAGCAGTTGGGGCAGGGGGCTCAGTAATTCACCCCTCCACTTT. Residues: CASSWGRGLSNSPLHF. V usage is TRBV27 and J usage is TRBJ1-6; TRBD1 matches 8 bases. This CDR3 has 16 residues. The trim removed 4 bases at V and 6 bases at J, leaving 8 bases unmatched. Germline V gene data show CDR1 as MNHEY and CDR2 as SMNVEV (reference sequence).

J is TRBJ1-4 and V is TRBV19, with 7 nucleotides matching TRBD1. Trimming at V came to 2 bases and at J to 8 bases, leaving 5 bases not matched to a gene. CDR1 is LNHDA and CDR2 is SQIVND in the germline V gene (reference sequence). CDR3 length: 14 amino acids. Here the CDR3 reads CASSITGTEEKLFF. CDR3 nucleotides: TGTGCCAGTAGTATAACGGGGACAGAAGAAAAACTGTTTTTT.

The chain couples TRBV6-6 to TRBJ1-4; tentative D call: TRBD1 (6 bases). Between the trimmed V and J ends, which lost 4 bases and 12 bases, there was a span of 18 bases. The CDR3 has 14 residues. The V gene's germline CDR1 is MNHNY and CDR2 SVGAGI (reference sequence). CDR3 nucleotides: TGTGCCAGCAGTTTTCAAACAGGGTCGCCGGAACTGTTTTTT. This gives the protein CASSFQTGSPELFF.

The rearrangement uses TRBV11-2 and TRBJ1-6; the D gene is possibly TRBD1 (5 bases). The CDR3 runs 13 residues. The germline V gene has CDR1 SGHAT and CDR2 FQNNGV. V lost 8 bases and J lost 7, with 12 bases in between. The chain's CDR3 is CASQRDGNSPLHF. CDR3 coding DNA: TGTGCCAGCCAGCGGGACGGGAATTCACCCCTCCACTTT.